These 21 T cell receptor beta chains originate from one sample sequenced in a study of OX40 agonist ivuxolimab in advanced cancers. The data were produced by immunoSEQ multiplex PCR, yet TCRdb's version contains in-frame clones alone and is incomplete. The sample yields 65,000 to 90,000 clones, roughly 84% seen once. Material: CD4+ or CD8+ T cells sorted from blood, obtained in a trial of the OX40 agonist ivuxolimab. The source is an adult with an advanced solid tumor such as melanoma, head and neck, liver or kidney cancer.

V is TRBV15 and J is TRBJ1-3; no firm D call. V gave up 0 bases and J gave up 0 bases, with 9 bases separating them. This CDR3 has 16 amino acids. Germline V gives CDR1 LNHNV, CDR2 YYDKDF (reference sequence). This chain's CDR3 is CATSRDLWDSGNTIYF. The CDR3 DNA sequence: TGTGCCACCAGCAGAGATCTCTGGGACTCTGGAAACACCATATATTTT.

The J gene is TRBJ2-2, the V gene TRBV7-3, with D perhaps TRBD2 (6 bases). V was clipped by 1 base and J by 1 base, with 16 bases between them. CDR1 and CDR2 (germline): SGHTA, FQGTGA. The CDR3 totals 18 residues. The DNA for the CDR3 is TGTGCCAGCAGCTTAATAGCGGCCTCCAGCCTGAACACCGGGGAGCTGTTTTTT. This sequence encodes CASSLIAASSLNTGELFF. Full variable domain (remainder filled in from reference TRBV7-3 and TRBJ2-2): GAGVSQTPSNKVTEKGKYVELRCDPISGHTALYWYRQSLGQGPEFLIYFQGTGAADDSGLPNDRFFAVRPEGSVSTLKIQRTERGDSAVYLCASSLIAASSLNTGELFFGEGSRLTVL.

The J gene is TRBJ1-1, the V gene TRBV7-2, with 10 bases matching TRBD1. CDR1 SGHTA and CDR2 FQGNSA come from the germline V gene. V dropped 6 bases and J dropped 5; count of bases not matched to a gene: 21. This CDR3 contains 19 residues. The DNA of the CDR3 is TGTGCCAGCAGTCCCGCCCTGACAGGGGGCGTAGTTTGGGGGACTGAAGCTTTCTTT. Translation: CASSPALTGGVVWGTEAFF.

The V and J genes are TRBV6-6 and TRBJ1-5; tentatively, D is TRBD1 (5 bases). CDR3 length equals 13 residues. V was shortened by 7 bases and J by 3 bases, with 10 bases between the two germline ends. Germline V gives CDR1 MNHNY, CDR2 SVGAGI (reference sequence). The CDR3 sequence is CASIRAINQPQHF. The DNA for the CDR3 is TGTGCCAGCATCAGGGCCATCAATCAGCCCCAGCATTTT.

CDR3 in DNA: TGTGCCAGCAGGGTTGAGCGGAACACTGAAGCTTTCTTT. This gives the protein CASRVERNTEAFF. The chain carries TRBV5-4 and TRBJ1-1; D is unresolved. With 5 bases removed from V and 1 base from J, the gap between germline ends came to 9 bases. There are 13 residues in the CDR3. CDR1 and CDR2 (germline): SGHNT, YYREEE (reference sequence).

The genes are TRBV7-7 and TRBJ2-1; 8 bases line up with TRBD1. Germline-derived CDR1 and CDR2 are SSHAT and FNYEAQ (reference sequence). The ends lost 3 bases at V and 5 bases at J; junction bases unmatched: 0. The CDR3 has 13 amino acids. CDR3 in amino acids: CASSLDRDNEQFF. CDR3 DNA: TGTGCCAGCAGCTTGGACAGGGACAATGAGCAGTTCTTC.

The V gene is TRBV27, the J gene TRBJ2-7; D perhaps matches TRBD2 (5 bases). V shed 2 bases and J shed 7 bases, with 9 bases lying between them. Germline V gene sequence: CDR1 MNHEY, CDR2 SMNVEV (reference sequence). The CDR3 runs to 12 residues. The CDR3 nucleotides read TGTGCCAGCAGTTTAGAGGGTGGTGAGCAGTACTTC. Translating gives CASSLEGGEQYF.

The genes are TRBV15 and TRBJ1-2, with D maybe TRBD1 (5 bases). Deletions cut 5 bases from V and 2 bases from J, with 15 bases between. Germline V gene data show CDR1 as LNHNV and CDR2 as YYDKDF (reference sequence). The CDR3 contains 15 residues. DNA of the CDR3: TGTGCCACCAGCTTAGAGGGGCGACAGAACTATGGCTACACCTTC. Amino acid sequence: CATSLEGRQNYGYTF.

This chain connects TRBV6-5 to TRBJ1-2; 9 nucleotides align to TRBD1. Trimming took 6 bases from V and 8 from J; bases not matched to a gene: 7. Germline lookup yields CDR1 MNHEY and CDR2 SVGAGI. This CDR3 spans 13 amino acids. The CDR3 loop is CASSPGQGSGYTF. CDR3 sequence (DNA): TGTGCCAGCAGCCCGGGACAGGGAAGCGGCTACACCTTC.

The CDR3 region is CAISGQGASGANVLTF. As DNA, the CDR3 is TGTGCCATCAGTGGACAGGGGGCCTCTGGGGCCAACGTCCTGACTTTC. The chain couples TRBV10-3 to TRBJ2-6; TRBD1 matches at 10 bases. Trimming at V came to 4 bases and at J to 0 bases, leaving 0 bases not matched to a gene. The germline V gene has CDR1 ENHRY and CDR2 SYGVKD. The CDR3 runs 16 residues.

The chain uses TRBV4-3 and TRBJ1-1; possible D gene TRBD1, 5 bases. There are 17 residues in the CDR3. V lost 1 base and J lost 5, with 20 bases in between. Germline V lookup: CDR1 LGHNA, CDR2 YSLEER. The CDR3 DNA reads TGCGCCAGCAGCCAAGTGGGGAACTCAGCCACAGGTACTGAAGCTTTCTTT. Encoded protein: CASSQVGNSATGTEAFF.

V is TRBV5-6 and J is TRBJ1-1; 7 nucleotides align to TRBD1. CDR3 length: 15 residues. V lost 5 bases to trimming and J lost 11 bases; unmatched junction nucleotides: 18. Germline V gene data show CDR1 as SGHDT and CDR2 as YYEEEE. DNA of the CDR3: TGTGCCAGCAGTTCTACGCCGGGACAGCCGCCTGGGGCTTTCTTT. Translation: CASSSTPGQPPGAFF.

This clone has just a few counts. The chain couples TRBV2 to TRBJ2-7; D remains ambiguous. V lost 5 bases and J 3 bases, leaving 11 bases between the germline ends. In germline, CDR1 is SNHLY, CDR2 FYNNEI. The CDR3 consists of 13 residues. The CDR3 loop reads CASSLRKSYEQYF. The DNA for the CDR3 is TGTGCCAGCAGTTTGCGGAAGAGCTACGAGCAGTACTTC.

The chain uses TRBV18 and TRBJ2-1, with 9 bases lining up with TRBD2. Germline V gene lookup returns CDR1 KGHSH and CDR2 LQKENI. The length of the CDR3 is 16 residues. V shed 3 bases, J shed 3 bases, and the junction held 6 bases outside the gene matches. The CDR3 DNA is TGTGCCAGCTCACCCCTGTCTAGCGGGGTCTACAATGAGCAGTTCTTC. Encoded protein: CASSPLSSGVYNEQFF.

The rearrangement links TRBV28 to TRBJ1-3, with D unresolved. There are 12 residues in the CDR3. Germline V lookup: CDR1 MDHEN, CDR2 SYDVKM. V was cut by 8 bases and J by 0 bases, with 5 bases left in between. The CDR3, as DNA: TGTGCCAGCTTAAACTCTGGAAACACCATATATTTT. As protein: CASLNSGNTIYF.

The V and J genes are TRBV4-1 and TRBJ1-5; D not certain. This CDR3 is built from 15 residues. Trimming cost V 0 bases and J 9 bases, with 15 bases left between them. Germline V gene lookup returns CDR1 MGHRA and CDR2 YSYEKL. CDR3 in DNA: TGCGCCAGCAGCCAAGAAGCGAAGGGTTTGGGGCCCCAGCATTTT. Amino acids: CASSQEAKGLGPQHF.

This clone was counted a single time. CDR3 nucleotide sequence: TGTGCCAGCAGTGAAGGTGGACAGGGCCATGGCTACACCTTC. Translated, it gives CASSEGGQGHGYTF. The chain carries TRBV6-1 and TRBJ1-2; 8 bases align to TRBD1. In germline, CDR1 is MNHNS, CDR2 SASEGT. This CDR3 contains 14 residues. Germline trimming cut 1 base from V and 6 bases from J; bases unmatched to any gene: 4.

The chain recombines TRBV5-4 with TRBJ2-5, with 12 bases aligning to TRBD2. The germline CDR1 and CDR2 sequences are SGHNT and YYREEE (reference sequence). This CDR3 contains 19 residues. V lost 1 base, J lost 3 bases, and 13 bases stayed unmatched. The CDR3 sequence is CASSLPPSGGAGAEETQYF. CDR3 DNA: TGTGCCAGCAGCTTGCCCCCTAGCGGGGGGGCCGGGGCCGAAGAGACCCAGTACTTC. The variable domain in full, completed from reference TRBV5-4 and TRBJ2-5, reads ETGVTQSPTHLIKTRGQQVTLRCSSQSGHNTVSWYQQALGQGPQFIFQYYREEENGRGNFPPRFSGLQFPNYSSELNVNALELDDSALYLCASSLPPSGGAGAEETQYFGPGTRLLVL.

This chain joins TRBV7-7 and TRBJ2-5; TRBD1 agrees at 7 bases. CDR3 length: 14 amino acids. Per germline, CDR1 SSHAT and CDR2 FNYEAQ (reference sequence). J gave up 5 bases and V 5 bases, and 8 bases lay outside the gene matches. The CDR3 DNA reads TGTGCCAGCAGCACAACAGGGGCCCATGAGACCCAGTACTTC. Its protein product is CASSTTGAHETQYF.

This chain connects TRBV6-5 to TRBJ1-6; 8 positions agree with TRBD1. Germline V CDR1 and CDR2: MNHEY, SVGAGI. V trimming: 0 bases; J trimming: 7 bases; junction bases outside the gene matches: 2. This CDR3 is built from 15 residues. DNA for the CDR3: TGTGCCAGCAGTTACTCCGGGACAGGCAATTCACCCCTCCACTTT. Residues: CASSYSGTGNSPLHF.

V gene TRBV7-9 combines with J gene TRBJ1-6; 9 nucleotides agree with TRBD1. The CDR3 extends over 17 amino acids. The junction had 9 bases not matched to a gene; V was cut back by 2 bases and J by 7 bases. Germline V gene lookup returns CDR1 SEHNR and CDR2 FQNEAQ (reference sequence). The CDR3 loop reads CASSLTRQGDGNSPLHF. DNA of the CDR3: TGTGCCAGCAGCTTAACCCGACAGGGGGACGGGAATTCACCCCTCCACTTT.